The 25 T cell receptor beta chains given below trace back to one sample, sequenced in a study of Graves' ophthalmopathy and Graves' hyperthyroidism. RNA transcripts yielded amplified TCR beta CDR3 regions. HTBI primers served in a first-round RT-PCR, which a second-round multiplex PCR followed. TCRdb used MiXCR to reprocess the multiplex PCR reads, holding one entry per CDR3 protein. Of 200,000 to 300,000 distinct CDR3 sequences listed, about 47% are singletons. The source material was peripheral blood. The receptors here all came from an adult man with Graves' ophthalmopathy.

The chain recombines TRBV7-3 with TRBJ1-1, with TRBD1 as a possible D gene (5 bases). V was trimmed by 7 bases and J by 0 bases, leaving 21 bases between them. Germline V lookup: CDR1 SGHTA, CDR2 FQGTGA. This CDR3 spans 17 amino acids. CDR3 sequence: CASTLVSGRGMNTEAFF. The CDR3 DNA reads TGTGCCAGCACCCTCGTATCTGGACGGGGCATGAACACTGAAGCTTTCTTT.

This clonotype was picked up many times. Here the CDR3 reads CASSLGRGYGYTF. CDR3 sequence (DNA): TGTGCCAGCAGCTTAGGTCGAGGGTATGGCTACACCTTC. J is TRBJ1-2 and V is TRBV11-2; no definite D call. The CDR3 extends over 13 amino acids. Trimming left V 1 base short and J 5 bases short, with 8 bases between. The germline V gene encodes CDR1 SGHAT and CDR2 FQNNGV.

A few counts support this clonotype. The chain couples TRBV6-6 to TRBJ1-1, with a possible D match to TRBD1 (5 bases). CDR3 length: 15 residues. Trimming shortened V by 2 bases and J by 0 bases, and 10 bases separated the two germline ends. CDR1 is MNHNY, CDR2 SVGAGI, per germline (reference sequence). CDR3 coding DNA: TGTGCCAGCAGTTACGGGGGTGGTATGAACACTGAAGCTTTCTTT. This codes for CASSYGGGMNTEAFF.

In this sample, this clonotype turned up a few times. The chain employs TRBV7-9 and TRBJ1-5; 7 bases agree with TRBD1. The CDR3 loop spans 14 amino acids. Germline assignment: CDR1 SEHNR and CDR2 FQNEAQ (reference sequence). The trim removed 5 bases at V and 6 bases at J, leaving 7 bases unmatched. The CDR3 here is CASSLTGIGQPQHF. The CDR3 DNA is TGTGCCAGCAGCCTGACAGGGATCGGTCAGCCCCAGCATTTT. The variable domain in full, with the rest retrieved from reference TRBV7-9 and TRBJ1-5, is DTGVSQNPRHKITKRGQNVTFRCDPISEHNRLYWYRQTLGQGPEFLTYFQNEAQLEKSRLLSDRFSAERPKGSFSTLEIQRTEQGDSAMYLCASSLTGIGQPQHFGDGTRLSIL.

This rearrangement joins TRBV12-5 to TRBJ2-7; 7 nucleotides align to TRBD2. The J segment lost 1 base and the V segment lost 6 bases, leaving 3 bases of the junction unmatched. This CDR3 spans 13 amino acids. Germline CDR1 is LGHNT and CDR2 is FRNRAP. The CDR3 loop is CASGLASSYEQYF. The CDR3 DNA follows: TGTGCTAGTGGACTAGCGAGTTCCTACGAGCAGTACTTC.

This clonotype was counted at least ten times. The gene calls are TRBV24-1 and TRBJ2-2, with TRBD1 matching 8 bases. The J segment lost 5 bases and the V segment lost 4 bases, leaving 8 bases of the junction unmatched. This CDR3 has 16 residues. Germline loops: CDR1 KGHDR, CDR2 SFDVKD. CDR3 DNA: TGTGCCACCAGTGACGATACAGGGGGTGGGACCGGGGAGCTGTTTTTT. Translation: CATSDDTGGGTGELFF.

This clonotype was counted only a few times. The J gene is TRBJ2-2, the V gene TRBV24-1, with D uncertain. V was pared by 1 base and J by 4 bases, with 12 bases between. The germline V gene encodes CDR1 KGHDR and CDR2 SFDVKD. The CDR3 has 16 amino acids. DNA for the CDR3: TGTGCCACCAGTGATTTCATGGGCGACGCCACCGGGGAGCTGTTTTTT. It yields the protein CATSDFMGDATGELFF.

This clonotype was detected only a few times. This chain joins TRBV5-1 and TRBJ2-7; possibly TRBD1 for D (6 bases). Germline CDR1 reads SGHRS; CDR2 reads YFSETQ. V was clipped by 0 bases and J by 3 bases, with 10 bases between them. The CDR3 contains 14 residues. The CDR3 is CASSLGQADYEQYF. The CDR3 region has the DNA TGCGCCAGCAGCTTGGGACAGGCCGACTACGAGCAGTACTTC. The whole variable domain, remainder taken from reference TRBV5-1 and TRBJ2-7, is KAGVTQTPRYLIKTRGQQVTLSCSPISGHRSVSWYQQTPGQGLQFLFEYFSETQRNKGNFPGRFSGRQFSNSRSEMNVSTLELGDSALYLCASSLGQADYEQYFGPGTRLTVT.

This chain connects TRBV5-6 to TRBJ2-5; 7 nucleotides match TRBD1. CDR1 is SGHDT and CDR2 is YYEEEE in the germline V gene. The CDR3 totals 14 residues. Trimming took 4 bases from V and 5 from J; bases not matched to a gene: 8. The CDR3 spells CASSQETGAETQYF. The CDR3 nucleotides read TGTGCCAGCAGCCAAGAAACAGGGGCCGAGACCCAGTACTTC.

The rearrangement joins TRBV7-3 to TRBJ2-2, with D uncertain. Germline assignment: CDR1 SGHTA and CDR2 FQGTGA. CDR3 length: 10 residues. V lost 10 bases, J lost 14 bases, and 14 bases lay in between. The CDR3 DNA is TGTGCCATACCCTTAGGGCCTCTGTTTTTT. Amino acid sequence: CAIPLGPLFF.

The rearrangement uses TRBV7-2 and TRBJ1-5, with D possibly being TRBD1 (5 bases). Germline CDR1 SGHTA, CDR2 FQGNSA. V lost 0 bases and J lost 3, with 12 bases in between. The CDR3 is made up of 16 amino acids. The DNA for the CDR3 is TGTGCCAGCAGCTTAGCCCTCGCGGGGCTCAATCAGCCCCAGCATTTT. Protein: CASSLALAGLNQPQHF. Variable domain in full (rest from reference TRBV7-2 and TRBJ1-5): GAGVSQSPSNKVTEKGKDVELRCDPISGHTALYWYRQSLGQGLEFLIYFQGNSAPDKSGLPSDRFSAERTGGSVSTLTIQRTQQEDSAVYLCASSLALAGLNQPQHFGDGTRLSIL.

CDR3 in DNA: TGTGCCAGCAGCCGGGGACAGGGGGATCAGCCCCAGCATTTT. Translating it yields CASSRGQGDQPQHF. The chain uses TRBV7-3 and TRBJ1-5; 11 nucleotides agree with TRBD1. The CDR3 has 14 residues. Germline CDR1 SGHTA, CDR2 FQGTGA. Trimming cost V 5 bases and J 5 bases; bases outside gene matches: 2.

V and J are TRBV13 and TRBJ1-2; TRBD1 aligns across 8 bases. V was pared by 8 bases and J by 5 bases, with 7 bases of the junction left unmatched. Germline V gives CDR1 PRHDT, CDR2 FYEKMQ (reference sequence). CDR3 length: 13 amino acids. CDR3 bases: TGTGCCAGCGACGACAGGGGCCTTTATGGCTACACCTTC. This gives the protein CASDDRGLYGYTF.

This sequence joins TRBV10-3 and TRBJ1-1; 8 bases align to TRBD1. This CDR3 is 13 amino acids long. Trimming cost V 7 bases and J 6 bases; bases outside gene matches: 7. Per the germline V gene, CDR1 is ENHRY and CDR2 is SYGVKD. CDR3 DNA: TGTGCCATCACCATACAGGGGGAGGCTGAAGCTTTCTTT. Its translation is CAITIQGEAEAFF.

This chain uses TRBV7-2 with TRBJ2-5; TRBD2 agrees at 11 bases. Germline CDR1 SGHTA, CDR2 FQGNSA. V was pared by 5 bases and J by 5 bases, with 7 bases of the junction left unmatched. This CDR3 comprises 15 residues. CDR3: CASSTLAGGEETQYF. DNA of the CDR3: TGTGCCAGCAGCACGCTAGCGGGGGGTGAGGAGACCCAGTACTTC.

This clonotype was seen a few times. This chain joins TRBV2 and TRBJ1-5, with D perhaps TRBD1 (5 bases). Germline V gene sequence: CDR1 SNHLY, CDR2 FYNNEI. V was cut by 4 bases and J by 1 base, with 11 bases left in between. The CDR3 has 15 amino acids. This chain's CDR3 is CASSGGASSNQPQHF. The CDR3 DNA reads TGTGCCAGCAGTGGTGGGGCGAGCAGCAATCAGCCCCAGCATTTT.

For this clonotype: The germline gene is not matched at one end of the junction; a read error may be the cause. This chain joins TRBV7-2 and TRBJ2-6; D might be TRBD1 (5 bases). The CDR3 consists of 15 residues. CDR1 is SGHTA, CDR2 FQGNSA, per germline. The chain's CDR3 is CVSSIRVSGANVLTF. In DNA, the CDR3 is TGTGTCAGCAGCATCAGGGTATCTGGGGCCAACGTCCTGACTTTC.

The J gene is TRBJ2-7, the V gene TRBV7-9; 7 nucleotides align to TRBD1. CDR3 length equals 14 residues. CDR1 SEHNR and CDR2 FQNEAQ come from the germline V gene (reference sequence). V shed 5 bases and J 6 bases; nucleotides not matched to a gene: 10. The CDR3 DNA sequence: TGTGCCAGCAGCCTCACGCCGGGACAGAGCGAGCAGTACTTC. It translates to CASSLTPGQSEQYF.

The rearrangement links TRBV9 to TRBJ2-2; no clear D. The CDR3 has 13 amino acids. V lost 1 base and J 5 bases, leaving 6 bases between the germline ends. Germline V lookup: CDR1 SGDLS, CDR2 YYNGEE. The CDR3 bases are TGTGCCAGCAGCGTAAGGGCAACCGGGGAGCTGTTTTTT. Its translation: CASSVRATGELFF.

This clonotype was seen only a few times. V gene TRBV5-1 combines with J gene TRBJ1-2, with D hard to call. The CDR3 length is 12 residues. Germline V gene sequence: CDR1 SGHRS, CDR2 YFSETQ. With 0 bases removed from V and 8 bases from J, the gap between germline ends came to 8 bases. The CDR3 sequence is CASSLDGLGYTF. The CDR3 bases are TGCGCCAGCAGCTTGGACGGTCTAGGCTACACCTTC. The full variable domain, completed using reference TRBV5-1 and TRBJ1-2, is KAGVTQTPRYLIKTRGQQVTLSCSPISGHRSVSWYQQTPGQGLQFLFEYFSETQRNKGNFPGRFSGRQFSNSRSEMNVSTLELGDSALYLCASSLDGLGYTFGSGTRLTVV.

This clonotype occurred once. This chain uses TRBV6-1 with TRBJ2-7; no clear D gene. Germline assignment: CDR1 MNHNS and CDR2 SASEGT. The CDR3 is 14 residues long. V lost 6 bases, J lost 4 bases, and 16 bases lay in between. In DNA form, the CDR3 reads TGTGCCAGCAGGAGACATGGGGTGATGTACGAGCAGTACTTC. It specifies CASRRHGVMYEQYF.

J is TRBJ1-6 and V is TRBV9; D perhaps matches TRBD1 (5 bases). CDR1 and CDR2 from the germline V gene are SGDLS and YYNGEE. The CDR3 has 14 residues. V lost 7 bases and J lost 6, with 14 bases in between. This chain's CDR3 is CASGAGATNSPLHF. The CDR3, as DNA: TGTGCCAGCGGGGCCGGGGCGACTAATTCACCCCTCCACTTT. Supplemented by reference TRBV9 and TRBJ1-6, the full variable domain reads DSGVTQTPKHLITATGQRVTLRCSPRSGDLSVYWYQQSLDQGLQFLIQYYNGEERAKGNILERFSAQQFPDLHSELNLSSLELGDSALYFCASGAGATNSPLHFGNGTRLTVT.

With respect to this clonotype: A much larger clone differs by one base, so this may be a read error. The rearrangement uses TRBV25-1 and TRBJ1-3; unclear D gene. CDR1 is MGHDK and CDR2 is SYGVNS in the germline V gene. Trimming took 4 bases from V and 1 from J, leaving 5 bases between them. This CDR3 region has 13 residues. DNA of the CDR3: TGTGCCAGCAGTGGGACTTCTGGAAACACCATATATTTT. Translated: CASSGTSGNTIYF.

The chain links TRBV2 to TRBJ1-4; a weak D match, TRBD1 (5 bases). CDR1 SNHLY and CDR2 FYNNEI come from the germline V gene. This CDR3 is 13 amino acids long. With 5 bases removed from V and 7 bases from J, the gap between germline ends came to 11 bases. CDR3 sequence reads: CASSLRAFEKLFF. The CDR3 region has the DNA TGTGCCAGCAGTCTCAGGGCCTTTGAAAAACTGTTTTTT.

The V and J genes are TRBV4-1 and TRBJ2-5, with 7 positions matching TRBD2. The CDR3 sequence is 16 residues long. Unmatched junction bases numbered 9, after V lost 4 bases and J lost 1 base. Germline lookup yields CDR1 MGHRA and CDR2 YSYEKL. The CDR3 region is CASSLGRAGSQETQYF. The CDR3 DNA follows: TGCGCCAGCAGCCTAGGGAGGGCGGGCTCCCAAGAGACCCAGTACTTC.